Following are 5 T cell receptor beta chains from one sample sequenced in a study of Tregs in tolerant kidney transplant recipients. Their cognate antigens are unknown. Data came from immunoSEQ multiplex PCR; TCRdb stores just in-frame clones and leaves some out. The sample lists about 2,800 clones, around two fifths occurring once. The sample consisted of Tregs from blood grown in culture. The receptors originated from a human donor in good health.

The CDR3 region has the DNA TGTGCCAGCGGTCGTGCCCTTTCGAGGTACTTC. This codes for CASGRALSRYF. The chain has TRBV6-5 and TRBJ2-7; D not resolved. The V and J ends lost 8 bases and 12 bases respectively, with 17 bases between them. The germline V gene has CDR1 MNHEY and CDR2 SVGAGI. CDR3 length: 11 residues.

The chain has TRBV5-5 and TRBJ2-1; 13 bases align to TRBD2. The germline gives CDR1 SGHKS, CDR2 YYEKEE (reference sequence). The ends lost 4 bases at V and 4 bases at J; junction bases unmatched: 5. The CDR3 is 16 amino acids. The CDR3 loop reads CASSRTSGGLYNEQFF. The CDR3 nucleotides read TGTGCCAGCAGCCGGACTAGCGGGGGCCTATACAATGAGCAGTTCTTC.

This clone has a handful of counts. The chain uses TRBV5-1 and TRBJ1-1; D uncertain. The CDR3 consists of 14 residues. CDR1 and CDR2 (germline): SGHRS, YFSETQ. V was clipped by 0 bases and J by 1 base, with 7 bases between them. The CDR3 reads CASSLDSWNTEAFF. The CDR3, as DNA: TGCGCCAGCAGCTTGGACAGCTGGAACACTGAAGCTTTCTTT.

The V and J genes are TRBV4-2 and TRBJ1-1, with D unclear. V was pared by 5 bases and J by 11 bases, with 15 bases between. Germline V gene sequence: CDR1 LGHNA, CDR2 YNFKEQ. The CDR3 runs 12 residues. DNA for the CDR3: TGTGCCAGCAGCTTGATAGATACCCGGGCTTTCTTT. Amino acid sequence: CASSLIDTRAFF.

In this sample, this clone turned up a few times. V is TRBV15 and J is TRBJ1-1, with D uncertain. The CDR3 consists of 17 residues. Germline assignment: CDR1 LNHNV and CDR2 YYDKDF (reference sequence). Trimming removed 1 base at V and 1 base at J, with 16 bases between. The CDR3, as DNA: TGTGCCACCAGCAGAGCGAAGACCCTCACAGCGAACACTGAAGCTTTCTTT. Protein: CATSRAKTLTANTEAFF.